The clone carrying this TCR beta chain was counted only a few times. The target antigen is unknown. Looked up from germline, CDR1 is SGDLS and CDR2 is YYNGEE. The CDR3 is 15 amino acids. Trimming pared 0 bases from V and 1 base from J, leaving 9 bases between. The record originates from a study of STAT5B mutations in CD4+ large granular lymphocyte leukemia. Whole-study results and caveats: No patients shared main leukemic clonotypes, though around 27% appeared at low frequency elsewhere. TRBV06-family usage was enriched in top patient clones (8/27) versus controls (2/35).

As processed by the authors: Productive clonotypes were detectable down to 2.59 x 10-5 frequency. The repertoire was sequenced with immunoSEQ multiplex PCR; TCRdb's copy has only in-frame clones and lacks some. V, J and clone size are those of that table, while D and trimming were read from the DNA. This repertoire shows more than 25,000 clones, approximately 79% found once; its top ten account for approximately 6.2%. This receptor was obtained from a human donor in good health. Sequenced sample: CD4+ T cells from blood buffy coats. The rearrangement joins TRBV9 to TRBJ2-3; D perhaps matches TRBD2 (5 bases). Here the CDR3 reads CASSVAVLGTDTQYF. In DNA form, the CDR3 reads TGTGCCAGCAGCGTAGCGGTACTAGGCACAGATACGCAGTATTTT.